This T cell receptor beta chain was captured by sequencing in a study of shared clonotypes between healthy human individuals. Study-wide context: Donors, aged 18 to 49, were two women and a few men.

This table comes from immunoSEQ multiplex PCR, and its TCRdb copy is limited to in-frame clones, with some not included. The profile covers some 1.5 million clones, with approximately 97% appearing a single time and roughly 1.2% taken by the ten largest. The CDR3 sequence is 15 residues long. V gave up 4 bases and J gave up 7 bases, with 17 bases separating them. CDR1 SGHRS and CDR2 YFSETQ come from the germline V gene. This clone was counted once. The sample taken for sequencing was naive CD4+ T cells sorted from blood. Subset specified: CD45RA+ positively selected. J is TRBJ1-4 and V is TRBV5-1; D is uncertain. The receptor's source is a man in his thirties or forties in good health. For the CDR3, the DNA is TGCGCCAGCAGCCTCCTCGTGCAGCAGCGTGAAAAACTGTTTTTT. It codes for CASSLLVQQREKLFF.